These 27 T cell receptor beta chains originate from one sample sequenced in a study of cytotoxic CD8 clonotypes in ibrutinib-treated CLL. Here immunoSEQ multiplex PCR was the method, and the copy in TCRdb shows in-frame clones only, minus some. The profile shows 50,000 to 60,000 clones, less than 85% of them singletons. The sample was PBMCs, taken after 24 months of ibrutinib treatment. The receptors were sampled from a human donor with chronic lymphocytic leukemia.

This chain uses TRBV30 with TRBJ1-5; D gene uncertain. Trimming cost V 5 bases and J 2 bases, with 10 bases left between them. In germline, CDR1 is GTSNPN, CDR2 SVGIG (reference sequence). The CDR3 sequence is 13 residues long. CDR3 sequence reads: CAWGAGGNQPQHF. The CDR3 bases are TGTGCCTGGGGCGCGGGTGGCAATCAGCCCCAGCATTTT.

This chain connects TRBV11-2 to TRBJ2-3, with 7 bases identical to TRBD2. CDR3 length: 18 amino acids. Looked up from germline, CDR1 is SGHAT and CDR2 is FQNNGV. V lost 5 bases, J lost 3 bases, and 17 bases stayed unmatched. Here the CDR3 DNA reads TGTGCCAGCAGCCCCCTGACGTTTGGGGGGGTACGTACAGATACGCAGTATTTT. Translation: CASSPLTFGGVRTDTQYF.

The chain has TRBV6-9 and TRBJ1-1, with 9 nucleotides matching TRBD1. J was trimmed by 1 base and V by 2 bases; bases with no gene match: 11. Germline assignment: CDR1 MNHGY and CDR2 SVAAGI. This CDR3 has 18 amino acids. CDR3 sequence (DNA): TGTGCCAGCAGTTATAGGGAAAGGGACAGGGAAGAGAACACTGAAGCTTTCTTT. This encodes CASSYRERDREENTEAFF.

CDR3 bases: TGTGCCAGCAGCTCATGGACAGGGATAGAAGAGACCCAGTACTTC. Amino acid sequence: CASSSWTGIEETQYF. The V and J genes are TRBV7-9 and TRBJ2-5; 8 bases line up with TRBD1. Germline loops: CDR1 SEHNR, CDR2 FQNEAQ (reference sequence). J gave up 3 bases and V 4 bases, and 7 bases lay outside the gene matches. The CDR3 has 15 amino acids. Drawing the rest from reference TRBV7-9 and TRBJ2-5, the complete variable domain is DTGVSQNPRHKITKRGQNVTFRCDPISEHNRLYWYRQTLGQGPEFLTYFQNEAQLEKSRLLSDRFSAERPKGSFSTLEIQRTEQGDSAMYLCASSSWTGIEETQYFGPGTRLLVL.

This CDR3 is CASSPRTGLGGLNTEAFF. The CDR3, as DNA: TGTGCCAGCAGTCCCCGGACAGGCCTCGGGGGCTTGAACACTGAAGCTTTCTTT. This sequence joins TRBV27 and TRBJ1-1; 7 positions match TRBD1. Germline V gene sequence: CDR1 MNHEY, CDR2 SMNVEV (reference sequence). This CDR3 spans 18 amino acids. The trim removed 5 bases at V and 0 bases at J, leaving 15 bases unmatched.

This clone came up a few times. The gene calls are TRBV28 and TRBJ2-3; D is undetermined. The CDR3 is 12 residues long. With 2 bases removed from V and 6 bases from J, the gap between germline ends came to 6 bases. Germline-derived CDR1 and CDR2 are MDHEN and SYDVKM. CDR3 nucleotides: TGTGCCAGCAGTTTAATTCCCGATACGCAGTATTTT. Translating it yields CASSLIPDTQYF.

This clone showed up just once. The gene calls are TRBV4-2 and TRBJ2-5; weak D call: TRBD2 (5 bases). Between the trimmed V and J ends, which lost 0 bases and 8 bases, there was a span of 16 bases. This CDR3 is built from 15 residues. Germline V gene sequence: CDR1 LGHNA, CDR2 YNFKEQ. CDR3 region: CASSQDRGPEGTQYF. CDR3 DNA: TGTGCCAGCAGCCAAGATCGAGGACCCGAGGGTACCCAGTACTTC.

The chain is built from TRBV5-1 and TRBJ2-5, with 7 bases aligning to TRBD2. The length of the CDR3 is 14 residues. Germline V lookup: CDR1 SGHRS, CDR2 YFSETQ. Trimming cost V 6 bases and J 7 bases; bases outside gene matches: 12. In nucleotides, the CDR3 is TGCGCCAGCACCCGCACCACGGGGGGAGGGACCCAGTACTTC. Its protein is CASTRTTGGGTQYF. Filled out from reference TRBV5-1 and TRBJ2-5, the complete variable domain reads KAGVTQTPRYLIKTRGQQVTLSCSPISGHRSVSWYQQTPGQGLQFLFEYFSETQRNKGNFPGRFSGRQFSNSRSEMNVSTLELGDSALYLCASTRTTGGGTQYFGPGTRLLVL.

This chain uses TRBV30 with TRBJ2-3; D is undetermined. This CDR3 is built from 13 residues. V gave up 3 bases and J gave up 6 bases, with 13 bases separating them. CDR1 is GTSNPN and CDR2 is SVGIG in the germline V gene (reference sequence). The CDR3 is CAWRPSGRDTQYF. CDR3 DNA sequence: TGTGCCTGGAGGCCATCCGGCCGTGATACGCAGTATTTT.

The rearrangement joins TRBV4-2 to TRBJ2-3; D is possibly TRBD2 (5 bases). CDR1 is LGHNA, CDR2 YNFKEQ, per germline. V was clipped by 1 base and J by 6 bases, with 8 bases between them. This CDR3 is 13 amino acids long. CDR3 sequence: CASSQGTGDTQYF. CDR3 in DNA: TGTGCCAGCAGCCAAGGAACGGGGGATACGCAGTATTTT.

The V call is TRBV29-1, the J call TRBJ2-3; 14 bases map to TRBD2. After removal of 8 bases from V and 10 bases from J, the junction contained 8 bases not matched to a gene. The CDR3 is made up of 13 amino acids. Germline V lookup: CDR1 SQVTM, CDR2 ANQGSEA. CDR3 in DNA: TGCAGCTCGGGGACTAGCGGGAGCAGTGCGCAGTATTTT. It is translated as CSSGTSGSSAQYF.

The genes are TRBV5-6 and TRBJ2-3; D is unclear. Trimming cost V 4 bases and J 2 bases, with 5 bases left between them. The CDR3 is 12 residues long. Germline V lookup: CDR1 SGHDT, CDR2 YYEEEE. The CDR3 sequence: CASSLSTDTQYF. The DNA of the CDR3 is TGTGCCAGCAGCCTTTCCACAGATACGCAGTATTTT.

CDR3 sequence: CASSQGANYGYTF. In DNA, the CDR3 is TGTGCCAGCAGCCAGGGGGCCAACTATGGCTACACCTTC. The chain couples TRBV13 to TRBJ1-2; 8 bases are shared with TRBD1. With V trimmed by 5 bases and J by 2 bases, 1 base remained unmatched. This CDR3 spans 13 amino acids. Germline assignment: CDR1 PRHDT and CDR2 FYEKMQ (reference sequence).

The rearrangement joins TRBV9 to TRBJ2-7; TRBD2 matches at 7 bases. The ends lost 0 bases at V and 7 bases at J; junction bases unmatched: 7. This CDR3 contains 14 residues. CDR1 SGDLS and CDR2 YYNGEE come from the germline V gene. Here the CDR3 DNA reads TGTGCCAGCAGCGTAGATGGGAGGGAGGGTGAGCAGTACTTC. Translated: CASSVDGREGEQYF.

This sequence joins TRBV27 and TRBJ1-2; 7 positions match TRBD1. CDR3 length equals 16 residues. CDR1 MNHEY and CDR2 SMNVEV come from the germline V gene (reference sequence). Trimming removed 4 bases from V and 6 bases from J; junction bases left unmatched: 14. Here the CDR3 reads CASSSGAGQRTHGYTF. The CDR3, as DNA: TGTGCCAGCAGTTCCGGAGCGGGACAGAGGACTCATGGCTACACCTTC.

The gene calls are TRBV18 and TRBJ2-2; tentative D call: TRBD1 (5 bases). Germline CDR1 KGHSH, CDR2 LQKENI. The V end lost 1 base, the J end lost 7 bases, and 10 bases lay between the germline ends. The CDR3 runs 14 residues. In nucleotides, the CDR3 is TGTGCCAGCTCACCACTCAGGGATGTCGGGGAGCTGTTTTTT. As protein: CASSPLRDVGELFF.

The chain uses TRBV7-9 and TRBJ1-5; 8 nucleotides line up with TRBD1. CDR1 and CDR2 from the germline V gene are SEHNR and FQNEAQ (reference sequence). Trimming at V came to 4 bases and at J to 6 bases, leaving 5 bases not matched to a gene. CDR3 length equals 14 residues. The DNA of the CDR3 is TGTGCCAGCAGCTCGATACAGGGGGGTCAGCCCCAGCATTTT. Translated, it gives CASSSIQGGQPQHF.

Only a few counts were recorded for this clone. The chain recombines TRBV7-9 with TRBJ1-1; maybe TRBD1 (6 bases). CDR1 is SEHNR and CDR2 is FQNEAQ in the germline V gene (reference sequence). This CDR3 has 12 residues. Trimming shortened V by 6 bases and J by 7 bases, and 12 bases separated the two germline ends. The CDR3 reads CASRPRTDEAFF. As DNA, the CDR3 is TGTGCCAGCAGACCGAGGACAGATGAAGCTTTCTTT.

V gene TRBV5-4 combines with J gene TRBJ2-2; D is undetermined. This CDR3 comprises 13 residues. Germline CDR1 and CDR2: SGHNT and YYREEE (reference sequence). The V end lost 2 bases, the J end lost 1 base, and 3 bases lay between the germline ends. The CDR3 DNA is TGTGCCAGCAGCTTTAAGAACACCGGGGAGCTGTTTTTT. It specifies CASSFKNTGELFF.

The V and J genes are TRBV7-2 and TRBJ1-1; 8 nucleotides line up with TRBD1. The junction had 3 bases not matched to a gene; V was cut back by 0 bases and J by 6 bases. CDR3 size: 14 residues. From germline, CDR1 is SGHTA and CDR2 FQGNSA. CDR3 loop: CASSLAQGASEAFF. Written as DNA, the CDR3 is TGTGCCAGCAGCTTAGCCCAGGGGGCGTCTGAAGCTTTCTTT.

This clone was seen just once. CDR3 sequence (DNA): TGTGCCAGCAGCTCCGTACCGACAGGGGCCTACGAGCAGTACTTC. Translating gives CASSSVPTGAYEQYF. The V call is TRBV5-6, the J call TRBJ2-7, with 8 bases matching TRBD1. The junction had 7 bases not matched to a gene; V was cut back by 3 bases and J by 2 bases. CDR1 and CDR2 (germline): SGHDT, YYEEEE. The CDR3 totals 15 residues. The full variable domain, rest sourced from reference TRBV5-6 and TRBJ2-7, is DAGVTQSPTHLIKTRGQQVTLRCSPKSGHDTVSWYQQALGQGPQFIFQYYEEEERQRGNFPDRFSGHQFPNYSSELNVNALLLGDSALYLCASSSVPTGAYEQYFGPGTRLTVT.

J is TRBJ2-7 and V is TRBV10-2; 11 bases line up with TRBD2. The germline gives CDR1 WSHSY, CDR2 SAAADI. Trimming cost V 2 bases and J 3 bases; bases outside gene matches: 0. This CDR3 region has 14 residues. The CDR3 is CASSETSGSYEQYF. The CDR3 coding sequence is TGCGCCAGCAGTGAGACTAGCGGGAGCTACGAGCAGTACTTC.

The V and J genes are TRBV4-1 and TRBJ2-1, with TRBD2 matching over 9 bases. J lost 4 bases, V lost 0 bases, and 7 bases had no gene match. In germline, CDR1 is MGHRA, CDR2 YSYEKL. This CDR3 comprises 17 residues. The CDR3 nucleotides read TGCGCCAGCAGCCAAGAATCTCCTAGCGGGGAATACAATGAGCAGTTCTTC. Translated, it gives CASSQESPSGEYNEQFF.

The rearrangement links TRBV19 to TRBJ1-4, with D perhaps matching TRBD1 (5 bases). V was trimmed by 6 bases and J by 8 bases, leaving 16 bases between them. The CDR3 is 14 residues long. The germline V gene has CDR1 LNHDA and CDR2 SQIVND (reference sequence). The chain's CDR3 is CASSPQRRDEKLFF. CDR3 in DNA: TGTGCCAGTAGCCCCCAAAGGCGGGACGAAAAACTGTTTTTT.

This clone has only a few counts. The V and J genes are TRBV6-6 and TRBJ2-1; TRBD1 matches 7 bases. The junction had 3 bases not matched to a gene; V was cut back by 0 bases and J by 4 bases. The CDR3 consists of 15 residues. Germline loops: CDR1 MNHNY, CDR2 SVGAGI (reference sequence). DNA for the CDR3: TGTGCCAGCAGTTACTCCCGGACAGGTTACAATGAGCAGTTCTTC. Protein sequence: CASSYSRTGYNEQFF.

This sequence joins TRBV7-8 and TRBJ2-7; the match to TRBD1 covers 7 bases. Looked up from germline, CDR1 is SGHVS and CDR2 is FQNEAQ. The CDR3 contains 16 residues. Trimming cost V 4 bases and J 2 bases; bases outside gene matches: 11. CDR3 amino acids: CASSSNPTGDPYEQYF. CDR3 in DNA: TGTGCCAGCAGCTCCAATCCCACAGGGGACCCCTACGAGCAGTACTTC.

The V call is TRBV9, the J call TRBJ2-1, with 10 bases matching TRBD2. The CDR3 sequence is 18 residues long. Unmatched junction bases numbered 8, after V lost 0 bases and J lost 2 bases. The germline gives CDR1 SGDLS, CDR2 YYNGEE. Here the CDR3 reads CASSVVSTSGATYNEQFF. CDR3 DNA sequence: TGTGCCAGCAGCGTAGTCAGCACTAGCGGGGCGACCTACAATGAGCAGTTCTTC.